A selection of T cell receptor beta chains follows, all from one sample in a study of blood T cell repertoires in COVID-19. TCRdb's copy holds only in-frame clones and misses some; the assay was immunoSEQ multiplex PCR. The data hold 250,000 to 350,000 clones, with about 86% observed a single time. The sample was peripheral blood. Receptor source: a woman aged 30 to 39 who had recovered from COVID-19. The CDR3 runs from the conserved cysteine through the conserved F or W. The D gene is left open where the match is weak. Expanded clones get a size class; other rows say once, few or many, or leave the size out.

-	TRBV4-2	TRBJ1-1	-	TGTGCCAGCAGCCAATTCAGGGGAGACACTGAAGCTTTCTTT	CASSQFRGDTEAFF
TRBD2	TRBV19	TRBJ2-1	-	TGTGCCAGTAGTCCTCTAGCGGGAGGTTACAATGAGCAGTTCTTC	CASSPLAGGYNEQFF
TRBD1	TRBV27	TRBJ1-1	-	TGTGCCAGCAGTGCAGGCAGGGGGATGAACACTGAAGCTTTCTTT	CASSAGRGMNTEAFF
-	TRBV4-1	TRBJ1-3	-	TGCGCCAGCAGCCAAGGCCCACAGGGAGCCGGAAACACCATATATTTT	CASSQGPQGAGNTIYF
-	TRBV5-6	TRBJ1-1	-	TGTGCCAGCACCGACATGAACACTGAAGCTTTCTTT	CASTDMNTEAFF
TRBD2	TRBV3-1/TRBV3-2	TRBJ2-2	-	TGTGCCAGCAGCTTACATAGCGGGGGGATCGACACCGGGGAGCTGTTTTTT	CASSLHSGGIDTGELFF
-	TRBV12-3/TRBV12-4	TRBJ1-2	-	TGTGCCAGCAGTTTCGGTAACTATGGCTACACCTTC	CASSFGNYGYTF
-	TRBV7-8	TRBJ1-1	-	TGTGCCAGCAGCTCTAACGGGGGGCGCCACACTGAAGCTTTCTTT	CASSSNGGRHTEAFF
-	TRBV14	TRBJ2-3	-	TGTGCCAGCAGCCAAGGAAGGGGTGATACGCAGTATTTT	CASSQGRGDTQYF
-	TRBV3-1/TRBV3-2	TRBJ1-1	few	TGTGCCAGCAGCCTTGCTGACTCGAACACTGAAGCTTTCTTT	CASSLADSNTEAFF
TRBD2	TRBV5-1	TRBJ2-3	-	TGCGCCAGCAGCTCCCACCTAGCGGGAACTAGCACAGATACGCAGTATTTT	CASSSHLAGTSTDTQYF
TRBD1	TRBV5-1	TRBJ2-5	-	TGCGCCAGCAGCCAACGACAGGGGGCAGGTGGAGAGACCCAGTACTTC	CASSQRQGAGGETQYF
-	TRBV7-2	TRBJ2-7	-	TGTGCCAGCAGCAAAACTCCGGGGGTAACCTACGAGCAGTACTTC	CASSKTPGVTYEQYF
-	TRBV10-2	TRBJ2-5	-	TGCGCCAGCAGTGAGCGCGGCAGACAAGAGACCCAGTACTTC	CASSERGRQETQYF
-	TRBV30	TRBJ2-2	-	TGTGCCTGGAGTGTAGCTAGCCCCGGGGAGCTGTTTTTT	CAWSVASPGELFF
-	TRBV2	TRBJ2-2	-	TGTGCCAGCAGTGCTAACAGCTACACCGGGGAGCTGTTTTTT	CASSANSYTGELFF
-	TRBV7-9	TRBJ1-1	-	TGTGCCAGCAGCATTCAAACAGGGAGTGGGATGATGTACAACACTGAAGCTTTCTTT	CASSIQTGSGMMYNTEAFF
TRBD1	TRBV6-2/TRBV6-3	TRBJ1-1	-	TGTGCCAGCAGTTCTGACAGGGGATGGGGCACTGAAGCTTTCTTT	CASSSDRGWGTEAFF
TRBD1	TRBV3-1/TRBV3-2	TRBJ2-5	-	TGTGCCAGCAGCCAAGGAGAACAGGGGGCAGAGACCCAGTACTTC	CASSQGEQGAETQYF
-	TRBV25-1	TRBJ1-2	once	TGTGCCAGCAGTGAATATTGGGGCGATCCCCTTCGCGGCTACACCTTC	CASSEYWGDPLRGYTF
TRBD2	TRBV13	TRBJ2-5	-	TGTGCCAGCAGCCCTGTTGGAGCGGGAGGGGCCGAGACCCAGTACTTC	CASSPVGAGGAETQYF
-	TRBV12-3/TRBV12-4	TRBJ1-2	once	TGTGCCAGCAGCCCCCCTCGGGGTGGCTACACCTTC	CASSPPRGGYTF
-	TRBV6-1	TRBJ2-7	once	TGTGCCAGCAGCGACGGACTAAAAGTTCCCTACGAGCAGTACTTC	CASSDGLKVPYEQYF
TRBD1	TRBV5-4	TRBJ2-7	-	TGTGCCAGCAGGCTTACAGGGGGCTCCGGAGAGCAGTACTTC	CASRLTGGSGEQYF
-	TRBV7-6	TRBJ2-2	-	TGTGCCAGCAGACCGGGATCTCGCACCGGGGAGCTGTTTTTT	CASRPGSRTGELFF
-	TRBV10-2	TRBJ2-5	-	TGCGCCAGCAGTCCGACCGGGGAGACCCAGTACTTC	CASSPTGETQYF
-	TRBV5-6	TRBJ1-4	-	TGTGCCAGCAGCTTGGGCAGGGCTGTTGAAAAACTGTTTTTT	CASSLGRAVEKLFF
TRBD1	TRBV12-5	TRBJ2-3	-	TGTGCTTCCTTTTCCGGGACAGGGGGCAGGGATACGCAGTATTTT	CASFSGTGGRDTQYF
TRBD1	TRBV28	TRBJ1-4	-	TGTGCCAGCAGTGCTCTCGGGACAGGGCCCGAAAAACTGTTTTTT	CASSALGTGPEKLFF
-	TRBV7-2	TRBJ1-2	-	TGTGCCAGCAGCTTAGATCGGGTGGGTGGCTACACCTTC	CASSLDRVGGYTF
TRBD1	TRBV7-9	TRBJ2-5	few	TGTGCCAGCAGCGTGACAGGGGGCCTCGAAGAGACCCAGTACTTC	CASSVTGGLEETQYF
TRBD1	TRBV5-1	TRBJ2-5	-	TGCGCCAGCAGCTTGGCCGTACAGGGGGCTGGGGAGACCCAGTACTTC	CASSLAVQGAGETQYF
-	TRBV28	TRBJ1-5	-	TGTGCCAGCACCAGTAGCAATCAGCCCCAGCATTTT	CASTSSNQPQHF
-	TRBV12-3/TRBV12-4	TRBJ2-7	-	TGTGCCAGCAGCCCGCAAAGGGGCGAGCAGTACTTC	CASSPQRGEQYF
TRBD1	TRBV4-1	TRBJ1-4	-	TGCGCCAGCAGCCGGGGGACAGGGGTGAGTGAAAAACTGTTTTTT	CASSRGTGVSEKLFF
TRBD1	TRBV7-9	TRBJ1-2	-	TGTGCCAGCAGCCCCACAGGGGCGATAGGCTACACCTTC	CASSPTGAIGYTF
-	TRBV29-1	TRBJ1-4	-	TGCAGCGTAGCCGGGGGGGGCCCTAATGAAAAACTGTTTTTT	CSVAGGGPNEKLFF